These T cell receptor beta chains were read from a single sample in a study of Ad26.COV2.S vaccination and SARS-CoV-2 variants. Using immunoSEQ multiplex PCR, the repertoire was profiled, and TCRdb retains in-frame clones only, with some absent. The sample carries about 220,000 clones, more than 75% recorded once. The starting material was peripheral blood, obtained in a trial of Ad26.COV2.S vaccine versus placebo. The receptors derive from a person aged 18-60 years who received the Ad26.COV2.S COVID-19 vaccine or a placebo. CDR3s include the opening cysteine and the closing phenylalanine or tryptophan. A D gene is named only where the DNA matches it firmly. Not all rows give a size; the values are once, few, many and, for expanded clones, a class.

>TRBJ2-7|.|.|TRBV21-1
TGTGCCAGCAGCAAAGAGGGCTCGGGTTACCGCAGCTACGAGCAGTACTTC
CASSKEGSGYRSYEQYF
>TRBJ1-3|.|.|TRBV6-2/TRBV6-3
TGTGCCAGCAGTTACTCGCCGACAGGCGCTGGAAACACCATATATTTT
CASSYSPTGAGNTIYF
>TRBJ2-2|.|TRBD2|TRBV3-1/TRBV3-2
TGTGCCAGCAGCCAAGGGACTAGCGGGGGAACACGAAGGTACACCGGGGAGCTGTTTTTT
CASSQGTSGGTRRYTGELFF
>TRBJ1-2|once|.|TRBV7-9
TGTGCCAGCAGCTTAGGTGTCGCAGGGGCGGGCAGGGTATATGGCTACACCTTC
CASSLGVAGAGRVYGYTF
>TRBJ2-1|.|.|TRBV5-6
TGTGCCAGCACCGACGAGAGGGGAGAGAACAATGAGCAGTTCTTC
CASTDERGENNEQFF
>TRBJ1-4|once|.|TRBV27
TGTGCCAGCAGTTTATTTGGGGGCACTAATGAAAAACTGTTTTTT
CASSLFGGTNEKLFF
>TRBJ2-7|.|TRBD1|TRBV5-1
TGCGCCAGCAGGCGACAACCCGAACAGGGGGCCTTCTCCTACGAGCAGTACTTC
CASRRQPEQGAFSYEQYF
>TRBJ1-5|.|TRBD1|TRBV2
TGTGCCAGCAGCAAAAAACCTGGACAGGAAGATCAGCCCCAGCATTTT
CASSKKPGQEDQPQHF
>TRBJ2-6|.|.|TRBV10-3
TGTGCCATCAGCCCCGCTGGGGCCAACGTCCTGACTTTC
CAISPAGANVLTF
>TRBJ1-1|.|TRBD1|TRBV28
TGTGCCAGCAGTTTTCCCCCAGGGGGCTTCTCTGAAGCTTTCTTT
CASSFPPGGFSEAFF
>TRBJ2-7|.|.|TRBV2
TGTGCCAGCAGTGGGTTAGACAGGCCCTCCTACGAGCAGTACTTC
CASSGLDRPSYEQYF
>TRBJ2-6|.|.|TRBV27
TGTGCCAGCAGCGGACATTCGGTGGCTGGGGCCAACGTCCTGACTTTC
CASSGHSVAGANVLTF
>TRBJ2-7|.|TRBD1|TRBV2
TGTGCCAGCATGGCCCCCCGGACAGGGTCGGGCGAGCAGTACTTC
CASMAPRTGSGEQYF
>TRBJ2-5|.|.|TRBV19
TGTGCCAGTAGTATCGGCAGGGGGGGAGAGACCCAGTACTTC
CASSIGRGGETQYF
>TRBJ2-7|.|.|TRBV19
TGTGCCAGTAGTGAGTCCTACGAGCAGTACTTC
CASSESYEQYF
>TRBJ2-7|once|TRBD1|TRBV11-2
TGTGCCAGCAGCTTAGATCACGGACAGGCCTACGAGCAGTACTTC
CASSLDHGQAYEQYF
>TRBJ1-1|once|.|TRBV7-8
TGTGCCAGCAGCTCCCTCCGGGGGGGGCAAGGCACTGAAGCTTTCTTT
CASSSLRGGQGTEAFF
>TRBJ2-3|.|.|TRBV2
.
CASSSSGTSTDTQYF
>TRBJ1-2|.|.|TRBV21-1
TGTGCCAGCAGCAAAGCCGAGGGGATTAACTATGGCTACACCTTC
CASSKAEGINYGYTF
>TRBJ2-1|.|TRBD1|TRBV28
TGTGCCAGCAAGGTAGGGGGCGCGAAGTACAATGAGCAGTTCTTC
CASKVGGAKYNEQFF
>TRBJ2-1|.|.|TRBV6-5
TGTGCCAGCAGAGGCCGGAGCTCCTACAATGAGCAGTTCTTC
CASRGRSSYNEQFF
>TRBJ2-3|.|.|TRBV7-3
TGTGCCAGCAGCTCCCATGGGGGATTAGAAACGCAGTATTTT
CASSSHGGLETQYF
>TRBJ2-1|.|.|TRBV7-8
TGTGCCAGCAGCGCTTCAGGGGTGGCCTACAATGAGCAGTTCTTC
CASSASGVAYNEQFF
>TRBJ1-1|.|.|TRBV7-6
TGTGCCAGCAGCTCCCAGGCCGTGAACACTGAAGCTTTCTTT
CASSSQAVNTEAFF
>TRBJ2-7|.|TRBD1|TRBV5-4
TGTGCCAGCAGCTTGTCCAGGGGGTGGGGCGAGCAGTACTTC
CASSLSRGWGEQYF
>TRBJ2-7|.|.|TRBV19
TGTGCCAGTAGGGGGACGAGTGAGTACGAGCAGTACTTC
CASRGTSEYEQYF
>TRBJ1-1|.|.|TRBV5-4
TGTGCCAGCAGCGGACCCGACAGGTCCGCTGAAGCTTTCTTT
CASSGPDRSAEAFF
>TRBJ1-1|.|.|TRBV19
TGTGCCAGTAGTATAGACAGGGACACTGAAGCTTTCTTT
CASSIDRDTEAFF
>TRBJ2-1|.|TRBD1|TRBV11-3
TGTGCCAGCAGCGGGACAGGGGGCGCGGGGGAGACTGAGCAGTTCTTC
CASSGTGGAGETEQFF
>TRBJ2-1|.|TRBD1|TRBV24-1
TGTGCCACCAGTGATCCTGACAGGGAGATTAATGAGCAGTTCTTC
CATSDPDREINEQFF
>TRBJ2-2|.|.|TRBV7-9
TGTGCCAGCAGCCCCCCCCTGGCGACTAACACCGGGGAGCTGTTTTTT
CASSPPLATNTGELFF
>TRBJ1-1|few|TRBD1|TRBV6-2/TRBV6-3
TGTGCCAGCAGCCCGACAGGGGGCAACACTGAAGCTTTCTTT
CASSPTGGNTEAFF
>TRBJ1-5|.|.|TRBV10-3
TGTGCCATCAGTGGAGGCCCCGGTCAGCCCCAGCATTTT
CAISGGPGQPQHF
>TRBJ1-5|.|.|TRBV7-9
TGTGCCAGCAGCTTAGCTGACAGGTTCAGCAATCAGCCCCAGCATTTT
CASSLADRFSNQPQHF
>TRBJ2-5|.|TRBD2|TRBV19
TGTGCCAGTAGTACGGGGACTAGCGGGAGGGCCCAAGAGACCCAGTACTTC
CASSTGTSGRAQETQYF
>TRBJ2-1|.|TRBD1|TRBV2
TGTGCCAGCAGTGAGGACAGGGGCCATTACAATGAGCAGTTCTTC
CASSEDRGHYNEQFF
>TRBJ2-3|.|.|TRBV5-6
TGTGCCAGCAGCACGGAAGCAGACCGCACAGATACGCAGTATTTT
CASSTEADRTDTQYF
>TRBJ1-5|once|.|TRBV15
TGTGCCACCAGCAGAGATATTGGTGGGGGCGTGGGTAGCAATCAGCCCCAGCATTTT
CATSRDIGGGVGSNQPQHF
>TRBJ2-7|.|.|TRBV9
TGTGCCAGCAGCGGTTTGGAAACCTACGAGCAGTACTTC
CASSGLETYEQYF
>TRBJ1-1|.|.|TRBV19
TGTGCCAGTAGTTCCCGGGCCATTTTCGAACCCAACACTGAAGCTTTCTTT
CASSSRAIFEPNTEAFF
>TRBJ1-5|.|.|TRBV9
TGTGCCAGCAGTCGGGGAGAGAGTAGCAATCAGCCCCAGCATTTT
CASSRGESSNQPQHF
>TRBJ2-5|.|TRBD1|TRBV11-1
TGTGCCAGCAGCTTAGGGCAGGGGGCAAGGGAGACCCAGTACTTC
CASSLGQGARETQYF
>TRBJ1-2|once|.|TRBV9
TGTGCCAGCAGCGCGCGGACTCACGATGCTAACGGCGGCTACACCTTC
CASSARTHDANGGYTF
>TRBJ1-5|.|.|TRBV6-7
TGTGCCAGCAGTACCCCCTTCGCCGGGGGGAGCAATCAGCCCCAGCATTTT
CASSTPFAGGSNQPQHF
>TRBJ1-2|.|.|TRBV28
TGTGCCATCACAGCCCCCGGAAGTTTTAACTATGGCTACACCTTC
CAITAPGSFNYGYTF
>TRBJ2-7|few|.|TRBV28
TGTGCCAGCAAATCCTACGAGCAGTACTTC
CASKSYEQYF
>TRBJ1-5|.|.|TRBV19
TGTGCCAGTAGTATAGATGCAGGGTCCAGTCAGCCCCAGCATTTT
CASSIDAGSSQPQHF